The present T cell receptor (beta chain) was sequenced within a study of cytomegalovirus exposure and HLA in healthy donors (dated by TCRdb to about 2017). Broadly, across the study: The roughly 670 repertoires of the first cohort and the 120 or so validation repertoires were produced on the same platform, according to a later analysis. The study aimed to test whether signatures of past pathogen exposure could be identified by cataloging public T cell receptors. In addition to the first cohort of approximately 650 subjects, a separate validation cohort of under 150 different subjects was used. To predict cytomegalovirus infection status, the study combined high-throughput TCR immunosequencing, statistical association of individual TCRs with disease status, and machine learning.

General findings and caveats noted by the study authors: In a later analysis, TCRs clustered in the first cohort were found to also tend to co-occur in the roughly 110 validation repertoires, with 94% of cluster scores above 0. According to the authors, the approach could potentially be generalized to other disease states and immunological phenotypes. The validation cohort had no HLA typing available for a later analysis, so co-occurrence within that cohort was assessed over all 120 or so repertoires. The classifier was reported to diagnose cytomegalovirus status with high specificity and sensitivity in both the original and validation cohorts. Three of the identified cytomegalovirus-associated TCR beta chains were confirmed in vitro to be specific for cytomegalovirus antigens. A total of fewer than 200 TCR beta chains were listed by the study as associated with cytomegalovirus. Most TCR sequences were seen in very few donors, while some public TCRs were found in many individuals.

V drops 8 bases and J drops 0 bases, leaving 7 bases in between. The CDR3 sequence holds 13 residues, the cysteine and phenylalanine included. Of all the DNA, just the CDR3 is kept, 39 bases in frame from base 1. The germline V gene (reference sequence) specifies MNHNY as CDR1 and SVGAGI as CDR2. The method was the immunoSEQ multiplex PCR assay. The published analysis was carried out like this. A statistical classification framework was built to diagnose cytomegalovirus status from the catalog of TCR beta chain sequences. In its TCRdb copy, this immuneACCESS table keeps in-frame sequences only and misses some clones. Where compared with another copy, unresolved V genes explain less than half of these, and the others have no known cause. V and J calls plus clone size are reproduced from that table; the DNA served to infer D and trimming. Across this sample there are 110,000 or so clones, with about 84% seen only once. Together, the top ten hold about 2% of the sample.

The donors belonged to the validation cohort of over a hundred subjects, which was separate from the approximately 700-subject first cohort. On this clone: The target of this receptor is not known. No qualities accompany the bases; no much larger clone lies one base away.

The receptor chain draws on TRBV6-6 and TRBJ1-4, with the identity of the D gene unclear. Sequencing input: PBMCs. This receptor was taken from a woman in her 30s in good health and CMV-seronegative. The encoded CDR3 is CASLSATNEKLFF. The DNA sequence is given as TGTGCCAGCCTCTCAGCAACTAATGAAAAACTGTTTTTT.